One TCR beta chain is described in this entry. The CDR3 spans 14 residues. In germline, CDR1 is SQVTM, CDR2 ANQGSEA. Trimming removed 1 base from V and 1 base from J; junction bases left unmatched: 2. This entry belongs to a study of CD8 T cells in Susac syndrome. Random-hexamer reverse transcription was applied to roughly 0.5 to 1 ug RNA. TCRdb redid the calling of the immunoSEQ multiplex PCR reads with MiXCR, one entry per CDR3 protein. This sample yields about 430,000 distinct CDR3 sequences, of which more than 80% are seen a single time; 0.09% to 0.15% belongs to the top ten. The V call is TRBV29-1, the J call TRBJ2-3; 7 nucleotides agree with TRBD1. The sample consisted of CD8+ T cells from PBMCs. The sequence derives from a human donor with multiple sclerosis. The CDR3 reads CSVEGQGGTDTQYF. In DNA form, the CDR3 reads TGCAGCGTTGAAGGCCAGGGGGGCACAGATACGCAGTATTTT.